This TCR beta chain was recorded in a study of T cell responses to AZD1222 COVID-19 vaccine. Study context: Second-dose groups at about 4 or about 12 weeks were pooled.

With respect to this clone: Its antigen is currently unknown.

The CDR3 spans 15 residues. V gave up 2 bases and J gave up 5 bases, with 10 bases separating them. Germline CDR1 MNHEY, CDR2 SVGAGI. Points from the study as a whole: Repertoires were sampled only after the peak T cell response. Reportedly, nearly half the spike-specific TCRs target unmutated variant regions.

Sequencing used immunoSEQ multiplex PCR; TCRdb keeps in-frame clones, though not all of them. The sample lists roughly 55,000 clones, 70% to 90% occurring once. Source: peripheral blood, taken on day 0 of AZD1222 vaccination. This clonotype originated in an adult in good health. V gene TRBV6-5 combines with J gene TRBJ1-6; D gene uncertain. CDR3 nucleotide sequence: TGTGCCAGCAGTTACGTCGAGGGTCATAATTCACCCCTCCACTTT. Its protein is CASSYVEGHNSPLHF.